A selection of T cell receptor beta chains follows, all from one sample in a study of patients and donors after allogeneic stem cell transplantation. TCRdb re-analysed the RT-PCR reads in MiXCR, keeping a single row per CDR3 protein. Here the sample spans about 150,000 distinct CDR3 sequences, 37% being singletons. Sequenced sample: blood, either unsorted or a sorted T cell fraction (not recorded which). Receptors originate from a human donor who was either an allogeneic HSCT recipient or a stem cell or donor lymphocyte infusion donor (not recorded which). It is not recorded whose cells these are; they may come from a transplant donor. Each CDR3 is given with its conserved first and last residue. The D gene is left open where the match is weak. Clone size, where shown, is once, few, many, or a class for clones that have expanded.

j_call	d_call	v_call	clone_size	cdr3_nt	cdr3_aa
TRBJ1-3	TRBD1	TRBV12-3/TRBV12-4	-	TGTGCCAGCAGTCCAGGGGGGCCGAGGGCTGGAAACACCATATATTTT	CASSPGGPRAGNTIYF
TRBJ2-3	TRBD2	TRBV7-2	few	TGTGCCAGCAGCTCCCAGCGGGGCCCCACAGATACGCAGTATTTT	CASSSQRGPTDTQYF
TRBJ1-5	-	TRBV20-1	few	TGCAGTGCATGGAAACAGGGACGGCAGCCCCAGCATTTT	CSAWKQGRQPQHF
TRBJ2-1	TRBD2	TRBV6-5	few	TGTGCCAGCAGCCCTTCCTCTAGCGGCCAACGGGTGAATGAGCAGTTCTTC	CASSPSSSGQRVNEQFF
TRBJ1-3	TRBD1	TRBV12-3/TRBV12-4	-	TGTGCCAGCAGTTTAGGGGACAGGGTCTACAACACCATATATTTT	CASSLGDRVYNTIYF
TRBJ1-1	TRBD1	TRBV12-3/TRBV12-4	-	TGTGCCAGCAGTTTAGTAGTCGGGACAGGGGGCGTGAACACTGAAGCTTTCTTT	CASSLVVGTGGVNTEAFF
TRBJ2-3	TRBD2	TRBV4-2	-	TGTGCCAGCAGCCAAGATTTGCTGCGGGGGGGCAGTGATACGCAGTATTTT	CASSQDLLRGGSDTQYF
TRBJ1-1	-	TRBV29-1	many	TGCAGCGTTGATATAGGGACACTCCCCTACACTGAAGCTTTCTTT	CSVDIGTLPYTEAFF
TRBJ2-1	TRBD2	TRBV29-1	-	TGCAGCGTTGCCCCTAAGACTAGCGGGGGGGCACTATACAATGAGCAGTTCTTC	CSVAPKTSGGALYNEQFF
TRBJ1-5	-	TRBV12-3/TRBV12-4	medium-sized	TGTGCCAGCAGTTTAAGGGGCCCCAATCAGCCCCAGCATTTT	CASSLRGPNQPQHF
TRBJ2-3	-	TRBV29-1	-	TGCAGCGTTGCTAGGGGCGTGGGAGATACGCAGTATTTT	CSVARGVGDTQYF
TRBJ2-1	-	TRBV4-3	-	TGCGCCAGCAGCCACCGCCAGTACAATGAGCAGTTCTTC	CASSHRQYNEQFF
TRBJ2-7	TRBD2	TRBV12-3/TRBV12-4	few	TGTGCCAGCAGTTTTCTCCTAGCGGGGGGCAGGAACGAGCAGTACTTC	CASSFLLAGGRNEQYF
TRBJ2-3	-	TRBV14	-	TGTGCCAGCAGCCAAGTCACGCGGACGCAGTATTTT	CASSQVTRTQYF
TRBJ1-2	-	TRBV6-5	-	TGTGCCAGCAGTTACAGGGGGTCCAACTATGGCTACACCTTC	CASSYRGSNYGYTF
TRBJ1-5	-	TRBV24-1	-	TGTGCCACCAGTGACCCTAGCGGGGCCGATCAGCCCCAGCATTTT	CATSDPSGADQPQHF
TRBJ1-2	TRBD1	TRBV7-3	few	TGTGCCAGCAGCCCGGGACAGCTCTATGGCTACACCTTC	CASSPGQLYGYTF
TRBJ1-2	TRBD1	TRBV12-3/TRBV12-4	few	TGTGCCAGCAGCCACCGGGGACAGGGTGCCTATGGCTACACCTTC	CASSHRGQGAYGYTF
TRBJ1-1	-	TRBV28	-	TGTGCCAGCAGTGGGGGACCGAGAGACACTGAAGCTTTCTTT	CASSGGPRDTEAFF
TRBJ2-2	-	TRBV5-1	-	TGCGCCAGCAGCCCACAGGGCCTATCGAACACCGGGGAGCTGTTTTTT	CASSPQGLSNTGELFF
TRBJ2-5	-	TRBV29-1	few	TGCAGCGTTGAAGTACAGGTTCAAGAGACCCAGTACTTC	CSVEVQVQETQYF
TRBJ1-2	-	TRBV12-3/TRBV12-4	few	TGTGCCAGCAGCTACGGCGGCTACACCTTC	CASSYGGYTF
TRBJ1-2	-	TRBV7-3	few	TGTGCCAGCAGCCACGGGTCTAGCGATGGCTACACCTTC	CASSHGSSDGYTF
TRBJ1-2	TRBD1	TRBV5-1	-	TGCGCCAGCAGCTTGCCAGGGGGCGCGGAAGGCTACACCTTC	CASSLPGGAEGYTF
TRBJ1-4	-	TRBV12-3/TRBV12-4	few	TGTGCCAGCAGTTTTCCCAAACTGTTTTTT	CASSFPKLFF
TRBJ1-5	-	TRBV7-2	few	TGTGCCAGCAGTCACCCGCCCCCCCATATGGGGCAGCCCCAGCATTTT	CASSHPPPHMGQPQHF
TRBJ1-1	-	TRBV6-6	few	TGTGCCAGCAGTAGCGCTCTAGTGGGGGAGACTGAAGCTTTCTTT	CASSSALVGETEAFF
TRBJ2-3	-	TRBV5-1	-	TGCGCCAGCAGCTTGGATGCAGCTCTGGACACAGATACGCAGTATTTT	CASSLDAALDTDTQYF
TRBJ1-4	-	TRBV6-9	-	TGTGCCAGCAGTTATTGCGACGCAACTAATGAAAAACTGTTTTTT	CASSYCDATNEKLFF
TRBJ2-5	-	TRBV15	once	TGTGCCACCAGCAGAGAGGGGGCAGGGACACAAGAGACCCAGTACTTC	CATSREGAGTQETQYF
TRBJ1-2	-	TRBV21-1	-	TGTGCCAGCAGCAACCCTGGGGCGACGCGCTCCTATGGCTACACCTTC	CASSNPGATRSYGYTF
TRBJ1-6	-	TRBV20-1	few	TGCAGTGCTAGACGTCAGAATAATTCACCCCTCCACTTT	CSARRQNNSPLHF
TRBJ1-3	-	TRBV20-1	-	TGCAGTGCTAGACGGGGAAACACCATATATTTT	CSARRGNTIYF
TRBJ1-1	-	TRBV5-1	-	TGCGCCAGCAGCTTGGTCGGGTCCAACACTGAAGCTTTCTTT	CASSLVGSNTEAFF
TRBJ1-6	-	TRBV24-1	-	TGTGCCACCAGTGACCGGGCCAACCTGGGTTCACCCCTCCACTTT	CATSDRANLGSPLHF
TRBJ2-1	TRBD1	TRBV12-3/TRBV12-4	-	TGTGCCAGCCTAGAAAGCGACAGGGGGTTGATCCAGTTCTTC	CASLESDRGLIQFF
TRBJ2-3	-	TRBV12-5	few	TGTGCTAGTGGTTTGGTACTGGGCCGGGGATACACAGATACGCAGTATTTT	CASGLVLGRGYTDTQYF
TRBJ2-7	-	TRBV4-1	-	TGCGCCAGCAGCCAAGATAGGGTCCAAACCACCACCTACGAGCAGTACTTC	CASSQDRVQTTTYEQYF
TRBJ1-1	-	TRBV6-5	-	TGTGCCAGCAGTTACGGAGGTTCGAAAAACCTTCGGGCTTTCTTT	CASSYGGSKNLRAFF
TRBJ1-2	-	TRBV7-8	-	TGTGCCAGCACCTTAACAAGGGGAGTAAACTATGGCTACACCTTC	CASTLTRGVNYGYTF
TRBJ2-3	TRBD2	TRBV24-1	-	TGTGCCACCCCCTGCACTAGCGGGTTTCGCAATACGCAGTATTTT	CATPCTSGFRNTQYF
TRBJ2-5	-	TRBV5-6	few	TGTGCCAGCAGCTTGGAGGGGTGGCAGGGTCGAGCGGAGACCCAGTACTTC	CASSLEGWQGRAETQYF
TRBJ1-1	TRBD1	TRBV12-3/TRBV12-4	few	TGTGCCAGCAGTTTAGAGAACAGGGGCGGGAGGAACACTGAAGCTTTCTTT	CASSLENRGGRNTEAFF
TRBJ1-4	-	TRBV28	-	TGTGCCAGCAGTTCCCCGAATCCGGAAAACCAAATATCCTTTTTT	CASSSPNPENQISFF
TRBJ2-2	-	TRBV29-1	-	TGCAGCGTTGAACTGGGCAAAGACACCGGGGAGCTGTTTTTT	CSVELGKDTGELFF
TRBJ2-5	-	TRBV3-1	-	TGTGCCAGCAGCCAAGATCAACCCACCCTCTACCAAGAGACCCAGTACTTC	CASSQDQPTLYQETQYF
TRBJ2-5	-	TRBV6-2/TRBV6-3	few	TGTGCCAGCAGAAGAGGGACAGTGGGGAGGGAGACCCAGTACTTC	CASRRGTVGRETQYF
TRBJ2-2	-	TRBV29-1	few	TGCAGCGTTGAATTGGAGAACACCGGGGAGCTGTTTTTT	CSVELENTGELFF
TRBJ1-1	-	TRBV6-5	few	TGTGCCAGCAGGTCACTTCCAGGAGGCTTGAACACTGAAGCTTTCTTT	CASRSLPGGLNTEAFF
TRBJ1-1	-	TRBV28	few	TGTGCCAGCAGTTCCTACCCCCTTACTGAAGCTTTCTTT	CASSSYPLTEAFF
TRBJ2-1	-	TRBV12-3/TRBV12-4	-	TGTGCCAGCGGGGGGCGGGGCTACAATGAGCAGTTCTTC	CASGGRGYNEQFF
TRBJ1-6	TRBD1	TRBV5-1	few	TGCGCCAGCAGCCATGGACAGGGACGGAGCTACTCACCCCTCCACTTT	CASSHGQGRSYSPLHF
TRBJ1-6	-	TRBV4-3	-	TGCGCCAGCAGAAACACCGACAGCACCTATAATTCACCCCTCCACTTT	CASRNTDSTYNSPLHF